This paragraph covers one T cell receptor (beta chain) sequence. Its antigen is unknown. This record belongs to a study of cytotoxic CD8 clonotypes in ibrutinib-treated CLL. Findings of the study overall: Under therapy, public clonotypes either contracted or stayed stable, and they were uncommon.

Using immunoSEQ multiplex PCR, the repertoire was profiled, and TCRdb retains in-frame clones only, with some absent. The sample has just over 200,000 clones, nearly 80% seen once. This CDR3 is 16 amino acids long. Germline V gene data show CDR1 as LNHDA and CDR2 as SQIVND (reference sequence). J gave up 7 bases and V 2 bases, and 9 bases lay outside the gene matches. The genes are TRBV19 and TRBJ2-3; 10 positions match TRBD2. The sample was PBMCs, taken after 12 months of ibrutinib treatment. The sequence came from a human donor with chronic lymphocytic leukemia. CDR3: CASSIFGTSATYTQYF. The CDR3 bases are TGTGCCAGTAGTATATTCGGGACTAGCGCCACCTATACGCAGTATTTT.